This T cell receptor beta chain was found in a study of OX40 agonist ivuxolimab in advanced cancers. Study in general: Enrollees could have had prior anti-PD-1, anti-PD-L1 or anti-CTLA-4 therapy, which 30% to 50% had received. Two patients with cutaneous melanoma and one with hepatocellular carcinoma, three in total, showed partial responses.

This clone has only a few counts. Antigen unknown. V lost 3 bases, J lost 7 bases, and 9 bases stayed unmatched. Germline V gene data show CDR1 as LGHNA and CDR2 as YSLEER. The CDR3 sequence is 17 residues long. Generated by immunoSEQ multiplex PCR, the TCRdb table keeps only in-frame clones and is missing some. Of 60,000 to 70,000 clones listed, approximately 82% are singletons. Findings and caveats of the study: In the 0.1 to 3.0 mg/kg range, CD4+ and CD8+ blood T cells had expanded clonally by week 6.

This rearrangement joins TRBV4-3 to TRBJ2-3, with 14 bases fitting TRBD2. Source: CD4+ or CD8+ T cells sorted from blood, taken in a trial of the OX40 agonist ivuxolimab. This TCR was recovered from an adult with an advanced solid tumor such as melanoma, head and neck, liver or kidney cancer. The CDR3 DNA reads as TGCGCCAGCAGCCACCTTTGGACTAGCGGGAGGATAAATACGCAGTATTTT. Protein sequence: CASSHLWTSGRINTQYF.